This entry concerns a single TCR beta chain. This entry belongs to a study of blood T cell repertoires in COVID-19. The wider study: Some COVID-19 samples were acute and others convalescent; all came from the United States, Italy and Spain.

Per the authors' pipeline: Amplification with reference gene primers provided the estimates of nucleated cell counts. Sequencing was performed with immunoSEQ multiplex PCR; in TCRdb, only in-frame clones are kept and a portion is missing. The V and J calls and the clone size are those of that table, but D and trimming were determined from the DNA. In the table there are approximately 260,000 clones, 90% to 95% of which are singletons. Germline V gene lookup returns CDR1 SGDLS and CDR2 YYNGEE. V lost 0 bases and J 0 bases, leaving 13 bases between the germline ends. This CDR3 is built from 16 residues.

The origin of this receptor is a woman between 18 and 30 years old who had recovered from COVID-19. The sample consisted of PBMCs or T cells enriched from blood (not recorded which). The gene calls are TRBV9 and TRBJ2-7; D gene unclear. The CDR3 sequence: CASSVAPSPSSYEQYF. The CDR3 DNA follows: TGTGCCAGCAGCGTAGCTCCTAGTCCGAGCTCCTACGAGCAGTACTTC.